This is a list of T cell receptor beta chains from one sample in a study of cytomegalovirus exposure and HLA in healthy donors. TCRdb's table, derived via immunoSEQ multiplex PCR, lists solely in-frame clones and lacks some. The data show about 130,000 clones, nearly 90% seen once. Sequenced: PBMCs. The source is a woman aged 18-30 years in good health and CMV-seropositive. CDR3s include the opening cysteine and the closing phenylalanine or tryptophan.

TRBV11-2,TRBJ1-1,CASSLDTTGFTEAFF
TRBV10-2,TRBJ1-2,CASRGGNYGYTF
TRBV7-2,TRBJ1-1,CASSEGEGTEAFF
TRBV5-1,TRBJ1-1,CASSWDSTGGTEAFF
TRBV5-1,TRBJ2-5,CASSAGTGQETQYF
TRBV6-1,TRBJ1-5,CASSELAGGHQPQHF
TRBV2,TRBJ1-3,CASSVKHARGGNTIYF
TRBV28,TRBJ2-5,CASSRTGGEETQYF
TRBV5-4,TRBJ1-4,CASSLEGGRANEKLFF
TRBV4-3,TRBJ2-2,CASSQEGYMNTGELFF
TRBV28,TRBJ2-4,CASRRGFGIQYF
TRBV25-1,TRBJ2-5,CASSEDRQAQETQYF
TRBV20-1,TRBJ2-3,CSAITSVTQYF
TRBV15,TRBJ2-7,CATSRETFHEQYF
TRBV27,TRBJ1-5,CASRNRGNQPQHF
TRBV27,TRBJ2-1,CASSLSLAGGIYNEQFF
TRBV18,TRBJ1-5,CASSPPAGPQNQPQHF
TRBV5-4,TRBJ2-5,CASSLGTGRQETQYF
TRBV5-4,TRBJ2-3,CASNLKTSGVTDTQYF
TRBV27,TRBJ2-3,CASRWGSGGPSTDTQYF
TRBV5-1,TRBJ2-1,CASSFLAGNLPYNEQFF
TRBV7-8,TRBJ2-7,CASSLLAGEFYEQYF
TRBV7-9,TRBJ2-1,CASSDSRYTSGEGDNEQFF
TRBV5-1,TRBJ2-5,CASSSGTKGQETQYF
TRBV9,TRBJ2-1,CASSLTSGGAMYNEQFF
TRBV9,TRBJ2-5,CASSVMVGGPGETQYF
TRBV7-2,TRBJ2-2,CASSLATGVSAGELFF
TRBV2,TRBJ2-7,CASKESSGTREQYF
TRBV7-9,TRBJ1-2,CASSPPGTHYGYTF
TRBV4-3,TRBJ2-7,CASSQRTGQEQYF
TRBV28,TRBJ2-5,CATGGGGALETQYF
TRBV25-1,TRBJ2-3,CASSETQDRGRADTQYF
TRBV5-1,TRBJ2-5,CASSSTTKETQYF
TRBV29-1,TRBJ2-3,CSVGPTSGGTQYF
TRBV7-6,TRBJ1-1,CASSIVGGTEAFF
TRBV30,TRBJ1-2,CAWRDGDRVYGYTF
TRBV7-9,TRBJ1-1,CASSLSSGQGNTEAFF
TRBV6-1,TRBJ1-5,CASSEKVAGINQPQHF
TRBV5-6,TRBJ1-2,CASSSGTGAFGYTF
TRBV7-6,TRBJ2-7,CASSLAGVPYEQYF
TRBV11-1,TRBJ1-3,CASSLRYHLSSGNTIYF
TRBV9,TRBJ2-1,CASSDPTGSSYNEQFF
TRBV10-3,TRBJ1-2,CAISESQGYNYGYTF
TRBV5-6,TRBJ2-7,CASSLDRAPYEQYF
TRBV5-4,TRBJ2-1,CASSLGGGAFDEQFF
TRBV4-2,TRBJ1-4,CASSPMRVSSEEKLFF
TRBV7-8,TRBJ2-7,CASGLSYEQYF
TRBV7-2,TRBJ1-5,CASSLDRQGAVQPQHF
TRBV19,TRBJ2-5,CASSWSGETQYF
TRBV5-1,TRBJ1-5,CASSLTGTDNQPQHF